Listed below are T cell receptor beta chains from one sample, sequenced in a study of cytomegalovirus exposure and HLA in healthy donors. Profiled with immunoSEQ multiplex PCR; TCRdb holds only in-frame clones, not every one. The sample contains over 100,000 clones, roughly 74% of which appear only once. The sample taken for sequencing was PBMCs. These receptors all come from a man between 40 and 49 years old in good health and CMV-seropositive. The CDR3 runs from the conserved cysteine through the conserved F or W. A D gene is named only where the DNA matches it firmly. Not every row has a clone size; where given, it reads once, few, many or a size class.

V gene: TRBV4-2
clone size: NA
J gene: TRBJ2-1
D gene: TRBD2
CDR3 DNA: TGTGCCAGCAGCCAAGATAGGACTAGCGGGGGCAATGAGCAGTTCTTC
CDR3 protein: CASSQDRTSGGNEQFF

V gene: TRBV29-1
clone size: NA
J gene: TRBJ1-2
D gene: TRBD1
CDR3 DNA: TGCAGCGTGCCAATCAAGGGGGCAGCTACTAACTATGGCTACACCTTC
CDR3 protein: CSVPIKGAATNYGYTF

V gene: TRBV28
clone size: NA
J gene: TRBJ1-3
D gene: NA
CDR3 DNA: TGTGCCAGCAGTCTTACAGGCTACGCTGGAAACACCATATATTTT
CDR3 protein: CASSLTGYAGNTIYF

V gene: TRBV18
clone size: NA
J gene: TRBJ1-1
D gene: NA
CDR3 DNA: TGTGCCAGCTCACCGTTACAGGTGAACACTGAAGCTTTCTTT
CDR3 protein: CASSPLQVNTEAFF

V gene: TRBV6-5
clone size: NA
J gene: TRBJ2-4
D gene: NA
CDR3 DNA: TGTGCCAGCAGGGACCCAGGGAACATTCAGTACTTC
CDR3 protein: CASRDPGNIQYF

V gene: TRBV6-1
clone size: NA
J gene: TRBJ2-7
D gene: NA
CDR3 DNA: TGTGCCAGCAGCCTCCAGACTTTCCACGAGCAGTACTTC
CDR3 protein: CASSLQTFHEQYF

V gene: TRBV9
clone size: NA
J gene: TRBJ1-1
D gene: NA
CDR3 DNA: TGTGCCAGCAGCGTAGTGGGGGACATGAACACTGAAGCTTTCTTT
CDR3 protein: CASSVVGDMNTEAFF

V gene: TRBV11-3
clone size: once
J gene: TRBJ2-7
D gene: NA
CDR3 DNA: TGTGCCAGCTCACAGGGGGGGTCCTACGAGCAGTACTTC
CDR3 protein: CASSQGGSYEQYF

V gene: TRBV6-5
clone size: few
J gene: TRBJ2-7
D gene: NA
CDR3 DNA: TGTGCCAGCAGTTATTCCAGCTCCTACGAGCAGTACTTC
CDR3 protein: CASSYSSSYEQYF

V gene: TRBV7-6
clone size: few
J gene: TRBJ1-1
D gene: TRBD1
CDR3 DNA: TGTGCCAGCAGCTCGGACAGGGGCACTGAAGCTTTCTTT
CDR3 protein: CASSSDRGTEAFF

V gene: TRBV29-1
clone size: NA
J gene: TRBJ2-3
D gene: TRBD2
CDR3 DNA: TGCAGCGTTTTTCCTAGCGGGCGAACAGATACGCAGTATTTT
CDR3 protein: CSVFPSGRTDTQYF